This TCR beta chain was recorded in a study of blood T cells in healthy people across ages. Study-level findings and limits: The donors' CMV status was not determined, possibly confounding changes in expanded clonotypes. PBMCs went unsorted, and a conclusive naive versus antigen-experienced comparison was therefore prevented. Long-lived donors exceeded aged donors in naive CD4+ cells and diversity.

PCR was performed a second time for about 7 to 11 cycles using a sample-barcoded 5' primer and a J-beta primer mix. Via MiXCR, TCRdb re-called the 5' RACE reads, giving one row per CDR3 protein. The sample includes fewer than 950,000 distinct CDR3 sequences, about 53% of them seen just once. CDR1 ENHRY and CDR2 SYGVKD come from the germline V gene. V was shortened by 5 bases and J by 7 bases, with 9 bases between the two germline ends. There are 12 residues in the CDR3. A remark on this clonotype: The antigen is not known.

The sequence derives from a man older than 75 in good health. This chain joins TRBV10-3 and TRBJ2-1; D is uncertain. Source material: blood. The CDR3 here is CAISPSRNEQFF. The CDR3 DNA reads TGTGCCATCAGTCCTAGTAGGAATGAGCAGTTCTTC.